A selection of T cell receptor beta chains follows, all from one sample in a study of blood T cell repertoires in COVID-19. Only in-frame clones appear in the TCRdb table, and some are missing; sequencing was by immunoSEQ multiplex PCR. The table records about 220,000 clones, approximately 77% of them present only once. The sequenced sample was peripheral blood. The receptors were gathered from an elderly woman with acute or convalescent COVID-19. Both conserved end residues are trimmed from each CDR3. The order of the fields is V gene, J gene, CDR3 protein.

TRBV28	TRBJ1-5	ASSFRQGSGPQH
TRBV27	TRBJ2-3	ASSSPLGGGFTDTQY
TRBV27	TRBJ1-4	ASSLMTGAEEKLF
TRBV19	TRBJ1-1	ASSYFAEAF
TRBV28	TRBJ2-7	ASTPGHSYEQY
TRBV12-3/TRBV12-4	TRBJ2-1	ASSYSWPRQF
TRBV7-9	TRBJ1-4	ASSPLSATNEKLF
TRBV11-3	TRBJ1-1	ASSPRQGVEAF
TRBV7-2	TRBJ2-3	ASSLVGTSGTDTQY
TRBV19	TRBJ1-2	ASSIDRGYGYT
TRBV2	TRBJ1-1	ASNVGGGTEAF
TRBV18	TRBJ2-2	ASSPGTGATGELF
TRBV14	TRBJ1-2	ASSQAGTTGYGYT
TRBV6-1	TRBJ1-5	ASSELEGGFQPQH
TRBV4-3	TRBJ1-4	ASSQVPGSNEKLF